This TCR beta chain stems from a study of blood T cell repertoires in COVID-19. Study context: In each case, the material was cDNA or gDNA derived from T cells, B-cell-depleted T cells, or PBMCs.

Germline CDR1 is SEHNR and CDR2 is FQNEAQ (reference sequence). The CDR3 runs 15 residues. V gave up 1 base and J gave up 10 bases, with 16 bases separating them. As originally analysed: Estimation of nucleated cell counts relied on the amplification of reference gene primers. Assay: immunoSEQ multiplex PCR; the TCRdb copy retains only in-frame clones and omits some. That table is the source of V, J and clone size, and D and trimming were worked out from the DNA. The data contain about 94,000 clones, approximately 83% of them singletons. The sequencing sample was made of peripheral blood. This receptor was obtained from a man between 60 and 75 years old with acute or convalescent COVID-19. The rearrangement joins TRBV7-9 to TRBJ1-4; no reliable D call. CDR3 sequence: CASSLGPTEGGKLFF. In nucleotides, the CDR3 is TGTGCCAGCAGCTTAGGCCCCACAGAAGGTGGAAAACTGTTTTTT.